This TCR beta chain appears in the sequencing data of a study of T cells expressing NK-cell markers. Using the 5' RACE reads, TCRdb records one entry per CDR3 protein without DNA. Seen in this sample are approximately 380,000 distinct CDR3 sequences; the ten most common clones hold around 5.3%. This CDR3 has 11 residues. The genes are TRBV12-3 or TRBV12-4 and TRBJ1-5. Sequenced input: blood T cells: a sorted CD56 or NKG2C T cell subset, CD4+ or CD8+ T cells, or bulk PBMC T cells (not recorded which). This receptor was taken from a man between 18 and 69 years old in good health. The CDR3 region is CASSIKYAQHF.